This T cell receptor beta chain was sequenced for a study of T-cell memory formation after mild COVID-19. Study at large: There were largely donor-specific TCR clusters.

Whole-study results and caveats: Day 15 to 85 contracting clones showed balanced CD4/CD8; later expanders leaned CD4+.

TCRdb itself ran the 5' RACE reads through MiXCR, one entry per CDR3 protein. This table holds some 350,000 distinct CDR3 sequences, around a sixth found once. Note on this clonotype: Its target is unknown.

Looked up from germline, CDR1 is LNHNV and CDR2 is YYDKDF (reference sequence). This CDR3 is 15 amino acids long. Trimming took off 1 base at V and 4 bases at J, with 11 bases between the two ends. The receptor's source is a man younger than 35 who had mild COVID-19 (a few samples of this study predate the infection). Cell type and time point are not known. The sample was PBMCs or a T cell subset sorted from them (not recorded which). The chain recombines TRBV15 with TRBJ1-5; D not resolved. DNA of the CDR3: TGTGCCACCAGCAGAGGTCGGGCCCATAATCAGCCCCAGCATTTT. Its protein is CATSRGRAHNQPQHF.